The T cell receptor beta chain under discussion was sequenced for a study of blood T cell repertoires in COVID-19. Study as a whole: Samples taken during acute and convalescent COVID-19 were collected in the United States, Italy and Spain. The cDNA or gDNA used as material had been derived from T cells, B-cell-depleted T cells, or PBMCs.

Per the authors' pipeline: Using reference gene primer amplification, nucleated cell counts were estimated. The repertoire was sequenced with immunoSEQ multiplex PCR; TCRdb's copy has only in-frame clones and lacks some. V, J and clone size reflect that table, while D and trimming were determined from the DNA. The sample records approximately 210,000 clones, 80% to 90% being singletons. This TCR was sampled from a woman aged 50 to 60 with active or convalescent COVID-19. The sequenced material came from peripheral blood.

The CDR3 here is CASSLEGTLYGYTF. DNA for the CDR3: TGCGCCAGCAGCTTGGAAGGGACACTCTATGGCTACACCTTC. The rearrangement links TRBV5-1 to TRBJ1-2; D may be TRBD1 (6 bases). V was cut by 0 bases and J by 4 bases, with 10 bases left in between. The germline CDR1 and CDR2 sequences are SGHRS and YFSETQ. This CDR3 is built from 14 residues.